These 20 T cell receptor beta chains were all obtained from the same sample, sequenced in a study of T cell changes during pregnancy in multiple sclerosis. Libraries were prepared by immunoSEQ multiplex PCR; TCRdb keeps only in-frame clonotypes and omits some of them. Of under 75,000 clones in the sample, around 91% were seen once. The sample here was peripheral blood, taken in the third trimester of pregnancy. The receptors derive from a female donor in good health, enrolled as a control in a pregnancy study.

The gene calls are TRBV19 and TRBJ2-7; TRBD1 matches 12 bases. CDR3 length equals 16 residues. V lost 9 bases to trimming and J lost 7 bases; unmatched junction nucleotides: 16. Germline CDR1 reads LNHDA; CDR2 reads SQIVND (reference sequence). Written as DNA, the CDR3 is TGTGCCAGCCGGGACAGGGGGCTCCCGGAGTCGGGAGAGCAGTACTTC. Encoded protein: CASRDRGLPESGEQYF.

This sequence joins TRBV4-3 and TRBJ1-3, with D unclear. Germline V gene lookup returns CDR1 LGHNA and CDR2 YSLEER. Between the trimmed V and J ends, which lost 0 bases and 7 bases, there was a span of 10 bases. This CDR3 spans 14 amino acids. The CDR3 bases are TGCGCCAGCAGCCAAGATGCGGGTTTGAACACCATATATTTT. It codes for CASSQDAGLNTIYF.

The V gene is TRBV30, the J gene TRBJ2-1, with 11 bases identical to TRBD1. This CDR3 spans 16 amino acids. In germline, CDR1 is GTSNPN, CDR2 SVGIG (reference sequence). The junction had 8 bases not matched to a gene; V was cut back by 2 bases and J by 5 bases. The CDR3 region is CAWSSEPGQGDNEQFF. In DNA form, the CDR3 reads TGTGCCTGGAGTTCGGAACCGGGACAGGGGGACAATGAGCAGTTCTTC. Variable domain in full (rest from reference TRBV30 and TRBJ2-1): SQTIHQWPATLVQPVGSPLSLECTVEGTSNPNLYWYRQAAGRGLQLLFYSVGIGQISSEVPQNLSASRPQDRQFILSSKKLLLSDSGFYLCAWSSEPGQGDNEQFFGPGTRLTVL.

V usage is TRBV4-1 and J usage is TRBJ1-2, with no clear D. The V end lost 1 base, the J end lost 8 bases, and 17 bases lay between the germline ends. The CDR3 runs to 15 residues. Germline loops: CDR1 MGHRA, CDR2 YSYEKL. CDR3 protein: CASSQGGWQAEGYTF. CDR3 coding DNA: TGCGCCAGCAGCCAAGGAGGGTGGCAGGCGGAGGGCTACACCTTC.

The rearrangement joins TRBV19 to TRBJ2-5, with 8 bases fitting TRBD2. The CDR3 is 16 amino acids. CDR1 and CDR2 (germline): LNHDA, SQIVND (reference sequence). V gave up 8 bases and J gave up 4 bases; unmatched junction bases: 15. In DNA, the CDR3 is TGTGCCAGTTCCTACCGGCCCGGGGGGGCCCCAGAGACCCAGTACTTC. Translating gives CASSYRPGGAPETQYF. The full variable domain, its missing parts supplied by reference TRBV19 and TRBJ2-5, is DGGITQSPKYLFRKEGQNVTLSCEQNLNHDAMYWYRQDPGQGLRLIYYSQIVNDFQKGDIAEGYSVSREKKESFPLTVTSAQKNPTAFYLCASSYRPGGAPETQYFGPGTRLLVL.

The J gene is TRBJ2-1, the V gene TRBV4-1; TRBD2 matches 7 bases. J gave up 2 bases and V 1 base, and 11 bases lay outside the gene matches. This CDR3 has 18 amino acids. Germline CDR1 reads MGHRA; CDR2 reads YSYEKL. The CDR3 here is CASSQGTYGGRTYNEQFF. For the CDR3, the DNA is TGCGCCAGCAGCCAAGGAACGTACGGGGGGAGAACCTACAATGAGCAGTTCTTC.

This sequence joins TRBV4-3 and TRBJ1-4; 7 positions agree with TRBD1. The germline gives CDR1 LGHNA, CDR2 YSLEER. The V gene end was trimmed by 1 base and the J gene end by 4 bases; junction bases not matched to a gene: 3. This CDR3 has 15 residues. CDR3 sequence reads: CASSQGGQFNEKLFF. In DNA form, the CDR3 reads TGCGCCAGCAGCCAAGGGGGACAGTTTAATGAAAAACTGTTTTTT.

V usage is TRBV4-1 and J usage is TRBJ1-4, with 7 bases identical to TRBD1. This CDR3 region has 16 residues. V gave up 0 bases and J gave up 5 bases; unmatched junction bases: 6. CDR1 and CDR2 (germline): MGHRA, YSYEKL. The CDR3 reads CASSQDQGQKNEKLFF. DNA of the CDR3: TGCGCCAGCAGCCAAGATCAGGGACAGAAAAATGAAAAACTGTTTTTT.

The chain carries TRBV27 and TRBJ1-6, with 11 bases that match TRBD1. The CDR3 is 20 residues long. Germline CDR1 reads MNHEY; CDR2 reads SMNVEV (reference sequence). V was clipped by 0 bases and J by 0 bases; unmatched bases: 7. The chain's CDR3 is CASSLSTGQGVTSYNSPLHF. The CDR3 DNA is TGTGCCAGCAGTTTATCGACGGGACAGGGGGTCACCTCCTATAATTCACCCCTCCACTTT.

This clone came up once. J is TRBJ2-5 and V is TRBV6-6; D is perhaps TRBD1 (8 bases). The CDR3 extends over 16 amino acids. CDR1 and CDR2 (germline): MNHNY, SVGAGI (reference sequence). V shed 3 bases and J shed 3 bases, with 17 bases lying between them. CDR3 protein: CASSYPTGEGKETQYF. CDR3 bases: TGTGCCAGCAGTTATCCGACAGGGGAGGGGAAAGAGACCCAGTACTTC.

The chain recombines TRBV27 with TRBJ2-7; 8 positions match TRBD1. The CDR3 extends over 14 amino acids. Germline-derived CDR1 and CDR2 are MNHEY and SMNVEV (reference sequence). V shed 3 bases and J 1 base; nucleotides not matched to a gene: 2. The CDR3 bases are TGTGCCAGCAGTTTCCGGGACAGGTCCTACGAGCAGTACTTC. It specifies CASSFRDRSYEQYF.

This chain joins TRBV7-2 and TRBJ1-5; no definite D call. The CDR3 is made up of 13 amino acids. The V gene lost 4 bases and the J gene lost 1 base, with 5 bases spanning the gap. In germline, CDR1 is SGHTA, CDR2 FQGNSA. The CDR3 DNA is TGTGCCAGCAGCTCCCAGAGCAATCAGCCCCAGCATTTT. It is translated as CASSSQSNQPQHF. The full variable domain, its missing parts supplied by reference TRBV7-2 and TRBJ1-5, is GAGVSQSPSNKVTEKGKDVELRCDPISGHTALYWYRQSLGQGLEFLIYFQGNSAPDKSGLPSDRFSAERTGGSVSTLTIQRTQQEDSAVYLCASSSQSNQPQHFGDGTRLSIL.

The chain joins TRBV4-3 to TRBJ1-1; 8 nucleotides match TRBD1. In germline, CDR1 is LGHNA, CDR2 YSLEER. Germline trimming cut 0 bases from V and 4 bases from J; bases unmatched to any gene: 10. The CDR3 loop spans 17 amino acids. This CDR3 is CASSQDGQGGLVTEAFF. CDR3 coding DNA: TGCGCCAGCAGCCAAGATGGACAGGGAGGATTGGTCACTGAAGCTTTCTTT.

This clone has a single count. V usage is TRBV5-6 and J usage is TRBJ1-3; no reliable D call. V lost 1 base to trimming and J lost 0 bases, with 5 bases between them. The CDR3 sequence is 14 residues long. Germline V gives CDR1 SGHDT, CDR2 YYEEEE. Here the CDR3 reads CASSLLISGNTIYF. For the CDR3, the DNA is TGTGCCAGCAGCTTGTTAATCTCTGGAAACACCATATATTTT.

J is TRBJ1-5 and V is TRBV7-8, with D tentatively TRBD1 (5 bases). Germline V gene sequence: CDR1 SGHVS, CDR2 FQNEAQ. The length of the CDR3 is 14 residues. The V end lost 3 bases, the J end lost 6 bases, and 12 bases lay between the germline ends. CDR3 loop: CASSFSQGLQPQHF. In DNA form, the CDR3 reads TGTGCCAGCAGCTTCAGTCAGGGTCTTCAGCCCCAGCATTTT.

V and J are TRBV28 and TRBJ1-5; D possibly corresponds to TRBD1 (6 bases). Germline CDR1 reads MDHEN; CDR2 reads SYDVKM. V lost 4 bases to trimming and J lost 3 bases, with 10 bases between them. CDR3 length: 14 residues. CDR3 sequence reads: CASSSQGTNQPQHF. The CDR3 DNA sequence: TGTGCCAGCAGTTCGCAGGGGACCAATCAGCCCCAGCATTTT.

The rearrangement links TRBV6-5 to TRBJ1-5, with 10 bases matching TRBD1. V lost 5 bases and J lost 4; bases outside the gene matches: 2. Looked up from germline, CDR1 is MNHEY and CDR2 is SVGAGI. There are 14 residues in the CDR3. The CDR3 loop reads CASSEDRGNQPQHF. In nucleotides, the CDR3 is TGTGCCAGCAGTGAGGACAGGGGGAATCAGCCCCAGCATTTT.

V is TRBV28 and J is TRBJ1-2, with 9 bases lining up with TRBD1. CDR1 MDHEN and CDR2 SYDVKM come from the germline V gene. The CDR3 covers 17 residues. V shed 2 bases and J 4 bases; nucleotides not matched to a gene: 11. The CDR3 spells CASSLGTGFLQGYGYTF. DNA of the CDR3: TGTGCCAGCAGTTTAGGGACAGGGTTTTTGCAAGGCTATGGCTACACCTTC.

The V gene is TRBV19, the J gene TRBJ1-4; D unclear. The CDR3 sequence is 13 residues long. V lost 0 bases and J lost 6, with 5 bases in between. Germline CDR1 and CDR2: LNHDA and SQIVND (reference sequence). CDR3: CASSIDRDEKLFF. The CDR3, as DNA: TGTGCCAGTAGTATAGACCGAGATGAAAAACTGTTTTTT.

V and J are TRBV5-6 and TRBJ1-1; D remains ambiguous. V lost 2 bases to trimming and J lost 0 bases, with 11 bases between them. The V gene's germline CDR1 is SGHDT and CDR2 YYEEEE. This CDR3 is 15 amino acids long. The CDR3 DNA reads TGTGCCAGCAGCTTAGGTACAGCTCTGAACACTGAAGCTTTCTTT. This translates into CASSLGTALNTEAFF.